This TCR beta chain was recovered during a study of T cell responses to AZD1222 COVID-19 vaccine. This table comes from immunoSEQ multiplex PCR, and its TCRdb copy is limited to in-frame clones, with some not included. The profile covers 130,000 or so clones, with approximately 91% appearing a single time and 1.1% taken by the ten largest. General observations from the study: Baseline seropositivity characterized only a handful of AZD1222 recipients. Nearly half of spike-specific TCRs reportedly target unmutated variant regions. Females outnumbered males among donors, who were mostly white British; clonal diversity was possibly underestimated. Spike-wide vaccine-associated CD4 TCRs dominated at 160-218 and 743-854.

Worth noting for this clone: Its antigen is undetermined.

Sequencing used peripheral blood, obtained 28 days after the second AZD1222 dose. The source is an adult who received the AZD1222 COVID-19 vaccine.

CDR3 bases: TGTGCCAGCAGCATCGCCGATGGCAGGGGGATTGTCGGTACGCAGTATTTT. It yields the protein CASSIADGRGIVGTQYF. The J gene is TRBJ2-3, the V gene TRBV27, with TRBD1 identical over 7 bases. Germline-derived CDR1 and CDR2 are MNHEY and SMNVEV (reference sequence). The CDR3 length is 17 residues. The V segment lost 6 bases and the J segment 8 bases; nucleotides outside the gene matches: 20.